A selection of T cell receptor beta chains follows, all from one sample in a study of CD8+CD57+ T cells in acquired aplastic anemia. TCRdb re-called the reads with MiXCR, one entry per CDR3 protein. The sample holds roughly 420,000 distinct CDR3 sequences, 65% to 80% seen once. Sequencing used sorted CD4+, CD8+, or CD8+CD57+ T cells (not recorded which) from PBMCs. The receptors were gathered from a human donor in good health, serving as a control. Each CDR3 is given with its conserved first and last residue. Fields, in order: V gene, J gene, clone size, D gene, CDR3 DNA, CDR3 protein. A D gene is named only where the DNA matches it firmly. Size values are once, few and many counts, or a class for expanded clones, and some rows have none.

V: TRBV7-2
J: TRBJ2-6
size: .
D: .
DNA: TGTGCCAGCAGCTCACCGGGACAGGCGGGGGCTAACGAACTGACTTTC
CDR3: CASSSPGQAGANELTF

V: TRBV12-3/TRBV12-4
J: TRBJ1-2
size: .
D: TRBD1
DNA: TGTGCCAGCAGCTTCCAGGGACAGGGGCCATATGGCTACACCTTC
CDR3: CASSFQGQGPYGYTF

V: TRBV7-9
J: TRBJ1-2
size: .
D: .
DNA: TGTGCCAGCAGCATCAAGTTGAGACATACGTTTGGCTACACCTTC
CDR3: CASSIKLRHTFGYTF

V: TRBV15
J: TRBJ2-3
size: .
D: .
DNA: TGTGCCACCAGCAGGGTAGAGGATACGCAGTATTTT
CDR3: CATSRVEDTQYF

V: TRBV7-2
J: TRBJ2-5
size: .
D: TRBD2
DNA: TGCGCCAGCAGCTTGGCGCGGGGGGGAAACCAAGAGGCCCAGTACTTC
CDR3: CASSLARGGNQEAQYF

V: TRBV20-1
J: TRBJ1-2
size: .
D: .
DNA: TGCAGTGGTACGACAGGAGTGGGTCAGCCCTTC
CDR3: CSGTTGVGQPF

V: TRBV4-2
J: TRBJ2-7
size: .
D: TRBD1
DNA: TGTGCCAGCAGCCCTAGGGGGACGACAGGGAGAACCTACGAGCAGTACTTC
CDR3: CASSPRGTTGRTYEQYF

V: TRBV7-8
J: TRBJ1-1
size: .
D: .
DNA: TGTGCCATTAACCGGTCAGGGTCCGGGAACACTGAAGCTTTCTTT
CDR3: CAINRSGSGNTEAFF

V: TRBV7-9
J: TRBJ2-7
size: .
D: .
DNA: TGTGCCAGCAGCTTAAATCCCTACGAGCAGTACTTC
CDR3: CASSLNPYEQYF

V: TRBV7-3
J: TRBJ1-2
size: .
D: .
DNA: TGTGCCAGCAGTGTGGGCGCGGCAACTGGCTACGCTTTC
CDR3: CASSVGAATGYAF

V: TRBV12-3/TRBV12-4
J: TRBJ2-3
size: .
D: TRBD2
DNA: TGTGCCAGCAGCTCGGATAGCGGGGGCACAGATACGCAGTATTTT
CDR3: CASSSDSGGTDTQYF

V: TRBV5-1
J: TRBJ1-2
size: once
D: TRBD1
DNA: TGCGCCAGCAGCCATGGCGACAGGGAGGATGGCTACACCTTC
CDR3: CASSHGDREDGYTF

V: TRBV3-1
J: TRBJ1-2
size: once
D: TRBD1
DNA: TGTGCCAGCAGCCCTCCAGGACAGGGGGCTGCTGGCTACACCTTC
CDR3: CASSPPGQGAAGYTF

V: TRBV7-2
J: TRBJ2-2
size: .
D: .
DNA: TGTGCCAGCAGCTTAATTCTAGCTGTGAACACCCAGTACCTGTTTTTT
CDR3: CASSLILAVNTQYLFF

V: TRBV7-2
J: TRBJ2-1
size: .
D: TRBD2
DNA: TGTGCCAGCAGTTCCGGGACTAGCGGGGGGCAGTTCTTC
CDR3: CASSSGTSGGQFF

V: TRBV19
J: TRBJ1-4
size: few
D: .
DNA: TGTGCCAGTAGTATGGGTCGGACGAATGAAAAACTGTTTTTT
CDR3: CASSMGRTNEKLFF

V: TRBV6-2/TRBV6-3
J: TRBJ2-1
size: .
D: .
DNA: TGTGCCAGCAGTTATGGTCGGGGAGGATCCTACAATGAGCAGTTCTTC
CDR3: CASSYGRGGSYNEQFF

V: TRBV9
J: TRBJ2-3
size: .
D: .
DNA: TGTGCCAGCAGCGTAGACGGCGAAGATACGCAGTATTTT
CDR3: CASSVDGEDTQYF

V: TRBV24-1
J: TRBJ2-1
size: many
D: .
DNA: TGTGCCACCAGTGAGCAAGGGACTGCCAATGAGCAGTTCTTC
CDR3: CATSEQGTANEQFF

V: TRBV5-1
J: TRBJ2-1
size: .
D: .
DNA: TGCGCCAGCAGCATCGTTAATGCCGACTACAATGAGCAGTTCTTC
CDR3: CASSIVNADYNEQFF

V: TRBV10-2
J: TRBJ2-3
size: .
D: .
DNA: TGCGCCAGCAGTGTCGGGGGATCTAGCACAGATACGCAGTATTTT
CDR3: CASSVGGSSTDTQYF